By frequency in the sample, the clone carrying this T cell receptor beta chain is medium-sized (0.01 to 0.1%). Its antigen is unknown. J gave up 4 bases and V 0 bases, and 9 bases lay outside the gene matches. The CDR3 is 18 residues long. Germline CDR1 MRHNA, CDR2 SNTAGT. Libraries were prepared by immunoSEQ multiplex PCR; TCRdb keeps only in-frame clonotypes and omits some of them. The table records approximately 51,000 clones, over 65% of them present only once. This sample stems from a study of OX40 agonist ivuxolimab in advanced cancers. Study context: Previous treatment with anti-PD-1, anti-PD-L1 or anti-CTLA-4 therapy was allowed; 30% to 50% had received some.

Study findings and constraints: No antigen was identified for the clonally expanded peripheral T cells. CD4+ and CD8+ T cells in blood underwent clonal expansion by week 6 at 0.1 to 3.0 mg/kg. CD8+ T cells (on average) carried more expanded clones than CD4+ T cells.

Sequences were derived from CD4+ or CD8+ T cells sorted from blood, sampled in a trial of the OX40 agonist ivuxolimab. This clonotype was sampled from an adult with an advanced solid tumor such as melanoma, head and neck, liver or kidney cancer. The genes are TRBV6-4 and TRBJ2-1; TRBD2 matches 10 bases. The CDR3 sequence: CASSDSNSRTSGYNEQFF. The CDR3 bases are TGTGCCAGCAGTGACTCGAATTCTAGGACTAGCGGATACAATGAGCAGTTCTTC.